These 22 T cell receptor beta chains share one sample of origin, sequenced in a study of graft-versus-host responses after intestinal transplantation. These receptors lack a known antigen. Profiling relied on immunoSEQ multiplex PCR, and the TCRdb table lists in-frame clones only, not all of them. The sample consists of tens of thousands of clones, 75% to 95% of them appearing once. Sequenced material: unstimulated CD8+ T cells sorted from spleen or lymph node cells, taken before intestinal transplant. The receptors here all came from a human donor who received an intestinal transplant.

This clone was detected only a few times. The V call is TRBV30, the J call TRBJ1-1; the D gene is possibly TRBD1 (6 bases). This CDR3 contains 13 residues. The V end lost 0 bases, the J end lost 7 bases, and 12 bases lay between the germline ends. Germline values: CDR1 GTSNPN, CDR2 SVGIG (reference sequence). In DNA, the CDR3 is TGTGCCTGGAGTGTAAAGGGCAGGGGTGAAGCTTTCTTT. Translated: CAWSVKGRGEAFF. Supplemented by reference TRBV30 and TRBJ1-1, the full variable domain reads SQTIHQWPATLVQPVGSPLSLECTVEGTSNPNLYWYRQAAGRGLQLLFYSVGIGQISSEVPQNLSASRPQDRQFILSSKKLLLSDSGFYLCAWSVKGRGEAFFGQGTRLTVV.

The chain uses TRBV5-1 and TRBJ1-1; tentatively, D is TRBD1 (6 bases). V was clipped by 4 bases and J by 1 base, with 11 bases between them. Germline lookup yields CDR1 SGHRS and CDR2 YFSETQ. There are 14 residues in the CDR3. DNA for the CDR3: TGCGCCAGCAGCGGACAGAGCTGGAACACTGAAGCTTTCTTT. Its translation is CASSGQSWNTEAFF.

The CDR3 protein is CASSEVRESNTEAFF. For the CDR3, the DNA is TGTGCCAGCAGTGAAGTCCGGGAGTCGAACACTGAAGCTTTCTTT. The genes are TRBV2 and TRBJ1-1; no reliable D call. Per germline, CDR1 SNHLY and CDR2 FYNNEI. Trimming took off 1 base at V and 1 base at J, with 10 bases between the two ends. CDR3 length: 15 residues.

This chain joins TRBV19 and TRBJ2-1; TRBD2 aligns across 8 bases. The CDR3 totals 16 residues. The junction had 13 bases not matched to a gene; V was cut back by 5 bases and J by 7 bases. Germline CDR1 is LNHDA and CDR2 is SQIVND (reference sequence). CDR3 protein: CASSSQGAGAWNEQFF. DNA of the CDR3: TGTGCCAGTAGTTCCCAGGGAGCGGGAGCCTGGAATGAGCAGTTCTTC.

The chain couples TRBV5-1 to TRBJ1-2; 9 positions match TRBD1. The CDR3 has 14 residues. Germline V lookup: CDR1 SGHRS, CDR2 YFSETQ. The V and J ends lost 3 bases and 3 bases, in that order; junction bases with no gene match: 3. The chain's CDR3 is CASSSGQGYYGYTF. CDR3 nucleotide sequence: TGCGCCAGCAGCTCGGGACAGGGTTACTATGGCTACACCTTC.

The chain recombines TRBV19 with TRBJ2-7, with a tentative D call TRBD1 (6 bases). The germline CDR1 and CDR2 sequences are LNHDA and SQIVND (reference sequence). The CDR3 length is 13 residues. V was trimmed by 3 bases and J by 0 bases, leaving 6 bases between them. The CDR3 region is CASSMGHSYEQYF. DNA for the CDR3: TGTGCCAGTAGTATGGGACACTCCTACGAGCAGTACTTC.

The CDR3 DNA reads TGTGCCAGCAGTGCCGGGACACCCTATGGTCAGCCCCAGCATTTT. As protein: CASSAGTPYGQPQHF. The chain combines TRBV6-5 with TRBJ1-5; D possibly corresponds to TRBD1 (6 bases). The CDR3 length is 15 residues. Germline values: CDR1 MNHEY, CDR2 SVGAGI. Trimming left V 5 bases short and J 6 bases short, with 17 bases between.

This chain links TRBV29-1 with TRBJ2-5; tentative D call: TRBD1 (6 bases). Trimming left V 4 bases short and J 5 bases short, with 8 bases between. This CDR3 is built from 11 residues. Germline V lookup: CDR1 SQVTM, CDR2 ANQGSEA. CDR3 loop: CSVGRGETQYF. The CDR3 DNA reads TGCAGCGTTGGTAGGGGGGAGACCCAGTACTTC.

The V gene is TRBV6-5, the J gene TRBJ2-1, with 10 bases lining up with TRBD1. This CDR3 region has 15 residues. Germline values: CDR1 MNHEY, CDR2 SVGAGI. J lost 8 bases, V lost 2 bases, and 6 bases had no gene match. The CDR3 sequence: CASSYQGQGSDEQFF. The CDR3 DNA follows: TGTGCCAGCAGTTACCAGGGACAGGGGAGCGATGAGCAGTTCTTC.

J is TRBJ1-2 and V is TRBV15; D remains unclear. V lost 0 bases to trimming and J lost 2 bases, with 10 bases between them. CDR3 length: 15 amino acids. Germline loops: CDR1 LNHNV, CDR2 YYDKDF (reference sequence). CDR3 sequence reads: CATSRERGTNYGYTF. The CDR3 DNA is TGTGCCACCAGCAGAGAACGGGGAACAAACTATGGCTACACCTTC.

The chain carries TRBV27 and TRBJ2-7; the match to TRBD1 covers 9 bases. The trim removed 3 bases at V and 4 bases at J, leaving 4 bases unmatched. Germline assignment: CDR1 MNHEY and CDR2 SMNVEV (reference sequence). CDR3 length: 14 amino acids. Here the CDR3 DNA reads TGTGCCAGCAGTTTTGGGACAGGGCAGTACGAGCAGTACTTC. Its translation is CASSFGTGQYEQYF.

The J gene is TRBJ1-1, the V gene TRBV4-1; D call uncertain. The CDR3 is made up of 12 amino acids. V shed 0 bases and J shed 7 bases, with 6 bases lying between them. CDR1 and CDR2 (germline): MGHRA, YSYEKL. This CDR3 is CASSQEPSEAFF. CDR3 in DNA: TGCGCCAGCAGCCAAGAGCCCAGTGAAGCTTTCTTT.

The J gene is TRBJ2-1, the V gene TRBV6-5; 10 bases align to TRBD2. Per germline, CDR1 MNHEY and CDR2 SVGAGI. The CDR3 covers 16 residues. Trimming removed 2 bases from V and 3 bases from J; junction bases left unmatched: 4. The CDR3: CASSYRKRGGYNEQFF. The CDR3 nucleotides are TGTGCCAGCAGTTACAGGAAGCGGGGGGGCTACAATGAGCAGTTCTTC.

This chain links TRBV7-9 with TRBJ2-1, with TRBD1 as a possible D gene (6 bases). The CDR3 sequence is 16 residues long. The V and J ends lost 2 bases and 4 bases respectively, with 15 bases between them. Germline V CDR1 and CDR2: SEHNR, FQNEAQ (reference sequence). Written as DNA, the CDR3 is TGTGCCAGCAGCTTACGGTCCGGACAGAAATACAATGAGCAGTTCTTC. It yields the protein CASSLRSGQKYNEQFF.

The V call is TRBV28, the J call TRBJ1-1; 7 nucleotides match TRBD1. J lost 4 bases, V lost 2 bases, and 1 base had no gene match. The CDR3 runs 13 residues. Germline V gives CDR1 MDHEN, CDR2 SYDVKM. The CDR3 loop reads CASSLAGGTEAFF. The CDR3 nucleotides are TGTGCCAGCAGTTTAGCAGGGGGCACTGAAGCTTTCTTT.

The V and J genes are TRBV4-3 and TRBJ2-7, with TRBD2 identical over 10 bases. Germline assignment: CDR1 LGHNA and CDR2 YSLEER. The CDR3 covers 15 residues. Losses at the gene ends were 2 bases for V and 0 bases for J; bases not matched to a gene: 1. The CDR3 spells CASSQIAGGSYEQYF. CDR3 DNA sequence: TGCGCCAGCAGCCAAATAGCGGGGGGCTCCTACGAGCAGTACTTC.

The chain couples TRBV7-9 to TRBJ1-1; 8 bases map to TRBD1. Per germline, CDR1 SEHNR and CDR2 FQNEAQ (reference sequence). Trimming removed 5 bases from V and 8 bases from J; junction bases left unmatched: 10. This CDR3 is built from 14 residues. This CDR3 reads CASSPRRTGSEAFF. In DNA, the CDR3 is TGTGCCAGCAGCCCCAGGCGGACAGGGTCCGAAGCTTTCTTT.

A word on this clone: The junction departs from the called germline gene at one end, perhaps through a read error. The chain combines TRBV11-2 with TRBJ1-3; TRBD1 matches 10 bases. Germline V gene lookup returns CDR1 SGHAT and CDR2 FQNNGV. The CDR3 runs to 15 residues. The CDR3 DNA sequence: TGTGCCAGCAGCCCGACAGGGGGCTCTAGAAACACCATATATTTT. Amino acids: CASSPTGGSRNTIYF.

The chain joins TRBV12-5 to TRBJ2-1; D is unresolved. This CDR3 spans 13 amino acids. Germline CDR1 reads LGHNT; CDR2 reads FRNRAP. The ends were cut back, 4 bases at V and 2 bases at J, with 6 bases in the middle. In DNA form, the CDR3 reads TGTGCTAGTGGTTCCTCTACCTACAATGAGCAGTTCTTC. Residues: CASGSSTYNEQFF.

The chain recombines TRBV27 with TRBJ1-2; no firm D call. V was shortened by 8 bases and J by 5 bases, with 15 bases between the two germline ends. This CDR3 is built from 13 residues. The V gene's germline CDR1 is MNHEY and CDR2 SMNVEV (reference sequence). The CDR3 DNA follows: TGTGCCAGCGCCTCGGGATCAAGGTATGGCTACACCTTC. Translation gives CASASGSRYGYTF.

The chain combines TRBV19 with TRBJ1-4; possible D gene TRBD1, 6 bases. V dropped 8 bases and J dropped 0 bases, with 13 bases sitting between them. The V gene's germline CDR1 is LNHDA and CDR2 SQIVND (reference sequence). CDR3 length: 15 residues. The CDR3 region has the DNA TGTGCCAGTGCTACAGGGACCTCAACTAATGAAAAACTGTTTTTT. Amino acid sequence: CASATGTSTNEKLFF.

The CDR3 protein is CASSRTGTGGGDEKLFF. In nucleotides, the CDR3 is TGTGCCAGCAGCCGGACCGGGACAGGGGGCGGGGATGAAAAACTGTTTTTT. The genes are TRBV7-6 and TRBJ1-4; 12 bases match TRBD1. Trimming removed 5 bases from V and 6 bases from J; junction bases left unmatched: 10. CDR1 and CDR2 from the germline V gene are SGHVS and FNYEAQ. The CDR3 spans 17 residues.